The 18 T cell receptor beta chains presented below share a single source sample, sequenced in a study of identical twins. TCRdb independently ran MiXCR on the 5' RACE reads; one entry per CDR3 protein. The sample consists of 460,000 or so distinct CDR3 sequences, more than 13% of them appearing once. The sample was also linked to a second study, of yellow fever vaccine responses in identical twins.

The specimen sequenced was CD4+ T cells sorted from blood. The source of these receptors is a woman under 30 in good health.

The chain joins TRBV18 to TRBJ2-3; possible D gene TRBD2, 5 bases. The CDR3 sequence is 17 residues long. The V gene lost 3 bases and the J gene lost 1 base, with 17 bases spanning the gap. Germline CDR1 is KGHSH and CDR2 is LQKENI. The CDR3 DNA reads TGTGCCAGCTCACCGGTTCGGACTGAGAGAGGCACAGATACGCAGTATTTT. This gives the protein CASSPVRTERGTDTQYF.

Ten or more counts support this clonotype. The chain employs TRBV2 and TRBJ2-2; D is uncertain. The length of the CDR3 is 14 residues. The germline gives CDR1 SNHLY, CDR2 FYNNEI. V lost 7 bases to trimming and J lost 4 bases, with 13 bases between them. CDR3: CASKWAITTGELFF. For the CDR3, the DNA is TGTGCCAGCAAATGGGCCATCACCACCGGGGAGCTGTTTTTT.

This clonotype was found a few times. The rearrangement joins TRBV6-2 or TRBV6-3 to TRBJ2-2; D gene ambiguous. The CDR3 loop spans 13 amino acids. V was pared by 0 bases and J by 4 bases, with 3 bases between. CDR1 MNHEY and CDR2 SVGEGT come from the germline V gene. In DNA form, the CDR3 reads TGTGCCAGCAGTTACTCGACCACCGGGGAGCTGTTTTTT. Translation: CASSYSTTGELFF.

This clonotype has a handful of counts. The gene calls are TRBV4-3 and TRBJ2-7; D ambiguous. CDR1 is LGHNA and CDR2 is YSLEER in the germline V gene. The CDR3 spans 12 residues. Trimming took off 5 bases at V and 2 bases at J, with 7 bases between the two ends. This CDR3 reads CASSNPPYEQYF. DNA of the CDR3: TGCGCCAGCAGCAACCCTCCCTACGAGCAGTACTTC.

This clonotype was seen a handful of times. The chain has TRBV29-1 and TRBJ2-2; 15 bases map to TRBD2. CDR3 length: 14 residues. Germline CDR1 is SQVTM and CDR2 is ANQGSEA. V was pared by 7 bases and J by 5 bases, with 2 bases of the junction left unmatched. The DNA for the CDR3 is TGCAGCGGGGGACTAGCGGGGGGAACCGGGGAGCTGTTTTTT. Translating it yields CSGGLAGGTGELFF.

This clonotype was seen a few times. It is likely a read error, because the conserved phenylalanine at the end of the CDR3 is missing. The DNA is left out, because the CDR3 cannot be placed on it with certainty; the CDR3 is given as TCRdb lists it. The V call is TRBV27, the J call TRBJ2-7; the listed D gene, TRBD2, was not tested against the DNA. The germline gives CDR1 MNHEY, CDR2 SMNVEV (reference sequence). Counting both end residues, the CDR3 totals 11 amino acids. The CDR3 region is CASSTAGGRAK.

The chain is built from TRBV7-2 and TRBJ2-7; D is perhaps TRBD1 (6 bases). Trimming pared 1 base from V and 5 bases from J, leaving 9 bases between. The CDR3 runs to 13 residues. Germline V gene data show CDR1 as SGHTA and CDR2 as FQGNSA. The CDR3 region is CASSLGGPNEQYF. The CDR3, as DNA: TGTGCCAGCAGCTTAGGGGGGCCAAACGAGCAGTACTTC. The variable domain in full, completed from reference TRBV7-2 and TRBJ2-7, reads GAGVSQSPSNKVTEKGKDVELRCDPISGHTALYWYRQSLGQGLEFLIYFQGNSAPDKSGLPSDRFSAERTGGSVSTLTIQRTQQEDSAVYLCASSLGGPNEQYFGPGTRLTVT.

This clonotype occurred a few times. The V call is TRBV12-3 or TRBV12-4, the J call TRBJ1-3; D is possibly TRBD1 (6 bases). CDR3 length equals 15 residues. Deletions cut 2 bases from V and 2 bases from J, with 10 bases between. The CDR3 DNA follows: TGTGCCAGCAGTTTAATCCAGGGGACTGGAAACACCATATATTTT. Protein: CASSLIQGTGNTIYF.

A few counts support this clonotype. This chain connects TRBV5-4 to TRBJ2-3; TRBD1 might be the D (7 bases). Germline V gives CDR1 SGHNT, CDR2 YYREEE (reference sequence). Trimming removed 0 bases from V and 1 base from J, with 18 bases in between. The CDR3 totals 18 residues. CDR3 region: CASSLVAGGPRGTDTQYF. CDR3 sequence (DNA): TGTGCCAGCAGCTTGGTGGCAGGGGGGCCACGGGGCACAGATACGCAGTATTTT.

This clonotype has a handful of counts. CDR3 protein: CASSLAGWYPGDEQFF. CDR3 DNA: TGTGCCAGCAGCTTAGCGGGCTGGTACCCCGGCGATGAGCAGTTCTTC. This chain joins TRBV7-2 and TRBJ2-1; no reliable D call. CDR1 and CDR2 from the germline V gene are SGHTA and FQGNSA. V lost 0 bases and J lost 8, with 17 bases in between. The CDR3 loop spans 16 amino acids. Full variable domain (outside the CDR3, taken from reference TRBV7-2 and TRBJ2-1): GAGVSQSPSNKVTEKGKDVELRCDPISGHTALYWYRQSLGQGLEFLIYFQGNSAPDKSGLPSDRFSAERTGGSVSTLTIQRTQQEDSAVYLCASSLAGWYPGDEQFFGPGTRLTVL.

V usage is TRBV6-1 and J usage is TRBJ2-5; 10 bases are a match to TRBD2. V gave up 8 bases and J gave up 3 bases; unmatched junction bases: 3. The CDR3 has 13 amino acids. Looked up from germline, CDR1 is MNHNS and CDR2 is SASEGT. CDR3 region: CASHSGGKETQYF. The CDR3, as DNA: TGTGCCAGCCATAGCGGGGGGAAAGAGACCCAGTACTTC.

In this sample, this clonotype turned up a few times. The V call is TRBV20-1, the J call TRBJ2-7; tentative D call: TRBD1 (5 bases). CDR3 size: 14 residues. The germline CDR1 and CDR2 sequences are DFQATT and SNEGSKA (reference sequence). Trimming took off 0 bases at V and 2 bases at J, with 11 bases between the two ends. As DNA, the CDR3 is TGCAGTGCTAGAGATCGACAGTCTCCCTACGAGCAGTACTTC. This encodes CSARDRQSPYEQYF.

There are a few counts of this clonotype. V and J are TRBV7-2 and TRBJ2-7; D is undetermined. Germline V gives CDR1 SGHTA, CDR2 FQGNSA. The V end was cut by 5 bases, the J end by 4 bases, with 15 bases between. CDR3 length: 14 amino acids. Here the CDR3 DNA reads TGTGCCAGCAGCCGAGGAGCCCTCGGATACGAGCAGTACTTC. Translated: CASSRGALGYEQYF.

The chain joins TRBV5-1 to TRBJ1-6, with D perhaps matching TRBD1 (6 bases). V was clipped by 7 bases and J by 9 bases, with 14 bases between them. This CDR3 spans 13 amino acids. CDR1 and CDR2 from the germline V gene are SGHRS and YFSETQ. For the CDR3, the DNA is TGCGCCAGCGGGGAGGGGGAAACTTCACCCCTCCACTTT. Translating gives CASGEGETSPLHF.

This chain connects TRBV20-1 to TRBJ2-2, with 9 positions matching TRBD1. This CDR3 spans 15 amino acids. V shed 3 bases, J shed 5 bases, and the junction held 7 bases outside the gene matches. CDR1 is DFQATT, CDR2 SNEGSKA, per germline (reference sequence). In nucleotides, the CDR3 is TGCAGTGCTAGGGAACAGGGGGCGCGGACCGGGGAGCTGTTTTTT. Its protein product is CSAREQGARTGELFF.

This clonotype has more than one count but fewer than ten. The CDR3 here is CASSYPGRARGWETQYF. The CDR3 DNA is TGTGCCAGCAGCTACCCGGGCAGGGCAAGAGGTTGGGAGACCCAGTACTTC. The rearrangement uses TRBV7-9 and TRBJ2-5; D possibly corresponds to TRBD1 (5 bases). With 4 bases removed from V and 5 bases from J, the gap between germline ends came to 23 bases. This CDR3 region has 17 residues. The V gene's germline CDR1 is SEHNR and CDR2 FQNEAQ (reference sequence).

This clonotype was seen more than once but under ten times. V and J are TRBV20-1 and TRBJ2-7; TRBD1 matches at 9 bases. Germline CDR1 DFQATT, CDR2 SNEGSKA (reference sequence). This CDR3 comprises 18 residues. Unmatched junction bases numbered 14, after V lost 0 bases and J lost 2 bases. The CDR3 bases are TGCAGTGCTAGAGATCATTTTCGCGTCGGGACAGGGACCTACGAGCAGTACTTC. Residues: CSARDHFRVGTGTYEQYF.

V gene TRBV4-3 combines with J gene TRBJ2-3; TRBD2 agrees at 9 bases. Germline V gene lookup returns CDR1 LGHNA and CDR2 YSLEER. The V and J ends lost 0 bases and 4 bases, in that order; junction bases with no gene match: 8. This CDR3 is built from 17 residues. Here the CDR3 reads CASSQEGSGRGADTQYF. The CDR3 nucleotides read TGCGCCAGCAGCCAAGAAGGTAGCGGGAGAGGGGCAGATACGCAGTATTTT.